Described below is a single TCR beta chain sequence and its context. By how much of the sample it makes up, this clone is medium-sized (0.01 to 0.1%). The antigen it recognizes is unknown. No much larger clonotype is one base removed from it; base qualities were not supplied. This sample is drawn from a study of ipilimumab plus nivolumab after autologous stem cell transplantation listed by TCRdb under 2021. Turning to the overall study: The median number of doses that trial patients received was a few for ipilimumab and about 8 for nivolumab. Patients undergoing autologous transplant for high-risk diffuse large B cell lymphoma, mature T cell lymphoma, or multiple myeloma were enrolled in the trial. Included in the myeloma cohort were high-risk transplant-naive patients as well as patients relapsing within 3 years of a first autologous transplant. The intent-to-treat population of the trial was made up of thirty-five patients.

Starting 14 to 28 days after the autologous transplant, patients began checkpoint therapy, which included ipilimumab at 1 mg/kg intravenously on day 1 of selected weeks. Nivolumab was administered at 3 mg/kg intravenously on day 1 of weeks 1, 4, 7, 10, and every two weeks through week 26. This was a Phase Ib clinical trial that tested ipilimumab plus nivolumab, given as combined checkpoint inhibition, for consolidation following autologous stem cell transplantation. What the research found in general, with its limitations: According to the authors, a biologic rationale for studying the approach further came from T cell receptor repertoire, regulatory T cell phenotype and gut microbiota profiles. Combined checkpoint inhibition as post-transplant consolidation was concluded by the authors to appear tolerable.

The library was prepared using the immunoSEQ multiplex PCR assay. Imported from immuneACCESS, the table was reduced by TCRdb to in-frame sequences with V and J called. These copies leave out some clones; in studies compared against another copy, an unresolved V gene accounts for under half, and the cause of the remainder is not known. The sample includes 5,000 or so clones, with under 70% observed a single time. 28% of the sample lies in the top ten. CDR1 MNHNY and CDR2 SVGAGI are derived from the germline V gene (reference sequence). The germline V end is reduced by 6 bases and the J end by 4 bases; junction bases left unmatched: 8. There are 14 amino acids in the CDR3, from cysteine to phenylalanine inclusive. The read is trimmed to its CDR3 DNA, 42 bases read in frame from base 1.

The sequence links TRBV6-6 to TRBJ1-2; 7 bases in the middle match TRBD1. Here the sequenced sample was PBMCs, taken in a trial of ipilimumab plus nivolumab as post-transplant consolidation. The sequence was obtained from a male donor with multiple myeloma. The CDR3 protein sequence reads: CASRHTGDGYGYTF. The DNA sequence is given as TGTGCCAGCAGGCATACAGGGGACGGCTATGGCTACACCTTC.